This T cell receptor beta chain was recorded in a study of T-cell memory formation after mild COVID-19. This clonotype was picked up a small number of times. In TCRdb, the 5' RACE reads were re-called with MiXCR into one record per CDR3 protein. This table holds about 180,000 distinct CDR3 sequences, around 15% found once. The V and J ends lost 1 base and 0 bases respectively, with 10 bases between them. The length of the CDR3 is 16 residues. This TCR came from an adult woman who had mild COVID-19 (a few samples of this study predate the infection). Cell type and time point are not known. Sequenced sample: PBMCs or a T cell subset sorted from them (not recorded which). J is TRBJ2-1 and V is TRBV12-3 or TRBV12-4; possibly TRBD1 for D (6 bases). CDR3 in amino acids: CASSLDDRTSYNEQFF. In DNA form, the CDR3 reads TGTGCCAGCAGTTTAGACGACAGGACCTCCTACAATGAGCAGTTCTTC.